These 5 T cell receptor beta chains originate from one sample sequenced in a study of radiotherapy plus CTLA-4 blockade in lung cancer. Assay used: immunoSEQ multiplex PCR; TCRdb lists only in-frame clones, some missing. The sample yields roughly 80,000 clones, around 79% seen once. The sequencing here drew on peripheral blood, taken from a patient treated with radiotherapy plus ipilimumab. The receptors originated from a human donor with non-small cell lung cancer who had a partial response to radiotherapy plus ipilimumab. Some clones in this sample may be carry-over from other donors' samples.

V gene TRBV29-1 combines with J gene TRBJ2-7, with 9 bases that match TRBD1. This CDR3 comprises 15 residues. Trimming at V came to 5 bases and at J to 5 bases, leaving 13 bases not matched to a gene. Germline V lookup: CDR1 SQVTM, CDR2 ANQGSEA. CDR3 nucleotides: TGCAGCGTTCGGAATTCCGGGACAGGGATTAACGAGCAGTACTTC. Residues: CSVRNSGTGINEQYF.

A word on this clone: This CDR3 is also generated by other DNA sequences in the sample. The rearrangement joins TRBV11-2 to TRBJ2-1; 11 nucleotides align to TRBD2. With 6 bases clipped from V and 4 bases from J, the junction kept 14 bases outside the gene matches. Germline V CDR1 and CDR2: SGHAT, FQNNGV. CDR3 length: 18 amino acids. CDR3 coding DNA: TGTGCCAGCAGACCCGGGACTAGCGGACACCGGAGATACAATGAGCAGTTCTTC. It specifies CASRPGTSGHRRYNEQFF.

This clone was found a few times. The chain has TRBV6-4 and TRBJ1-5, with a weak D call TRBD1 (5 bases). Trimming took off 10 bases at V and 0 bases at J, with 16 bases between the two ends. The CDR3 sequence is 15 residues long. In germline, CDR1 is MRHNA, CDR2 SNTAGT. In DNA form, the CDR3 reads TGTGCCACCCCGGGGGGAGTGATTAGCAATCAGCCCCAGCATTTT. It specifies CATPGGVISNQPQHF.

Only one count was recorded for this clone. The rearrangement uses TRBV12-2 and TRBJ2-6; no DNA check was done on the table's D call, TRBD2. TRBV12-2 is designated a pseudogene. The CDR3 runs to 15 residues. CDR3 amino acids: CASRLNGSGANVLTF. CDR3 nucleotides: TGTGCAAGTCGCCTAAATGGCTCTGGGGCCAACGTCCTGACTTTC.

The chain couples TRBV25-1 to TRBJ2-4, with no clear D. The V end was cut by 3 bases, the J end by 3 bases, with 6 bases between. Per the germline V gene, CDR1 is MGHDK and CDR2 is SYGVNS. The CDR3 is made up of 13 amino acids. CDR3 coding DNA: TGTGCCAGCAGTGATTCGGGCAAAAACATTCAGTACTTC. It is translated as CASSDSGKNIQYF.